This T cell receptor (beta chain) is from a study of shared clonotypes between healthy human individuals. Study-wide results and limits: There were few donors, and this limited the genetic and exposure-history diversity represented.

The junction had 0 bases not matched to a gene; V was cut back by 3 bases and J by 6 bases. This CDR3 contains 13 residues. CDR1 and CDR2 (germline): MDHEN, SYDVKM. In the case of this clone: What it recognizes is unknown. In the same sample, other DNA sequences code for this CDR3.

Sequenced by immunoSEQ multiplex PCR; TCRdb stores in-frame clones only, minus some. In the table there are 400,000 to 600,000 clones, 95% to 96% of which are singletons. This chain uses TRBV28 with TRBJ1-2; 11 bases agree with TRBD1. This TCR derives from a woman in her 30s in good health. Sequencing input: naive CD4+ T cells sorted from blood. The subset: CD45RA+ positively selected. For the CDR3, the DNA is TGTGCCAGCAGTTTGGGACAGGGGGATGGCTACACCTTC. Residues: CASSLGQGDGYTF.